This T cell receptor beta chain was obtained from a study of cytomegalovirus exposure and HLA in healthy donors (TCRdb year 2017). Notes on the research overall: According to an earlier analysis of 550 to 750 of the donors, 150 million to 200 million T cells yielded over 90 million unique TCR beta sequences and 250 to 350 Gb of sequence data. Typing coverage varied by locus: roughly 620-630 donors for A, B, C, DRB1 and DQB1; more than 500 for DQA1; over 600 for DPA1; around 490 for DPB1. The study used immunosequencing to profile the T cell repertoires of under 700 subjects and linked those repertoires to cytomegalovirus serostatus. The study aimed to test whether signatures of past pathogen exposure could be identified by cataloging public T cell receptors. Among some 400 genotyped donors of the cohort, an average of around 240,000 unique TCR beta nucleotide sequences were sequenced per donor, about a sixth of them non-productive. Every discovery cohort repertoire had been produced on one sequencing platform. Roughly 5 DR-DQ haplotypes were treated as single units for association and clustering because of strong linkage in the cohort. Approximately 310 gigabases of sequencing data and approximately 85 million unique TCR sequences were included in an early release covering several hundred HLA-typed donors. The genetic ancestry cluster associated with self-reported Caucasian donors included 80% to 90% of the 398 genotyped donors. HLA typing included class I and class II loci at four-digit resolution. Alongside the repertoire data, information on donor age, sex, ethnicity and CMV serostatus was compiled. Rather than using new phenotypic data, the later analysis identified candidate immune exposures from TCR beta sequences and from how often those sequences occurred across donors. A later analysis re-analyzed previously published TCR beta repertoires from 600 to 850 donors and added high-resolution HLA genotyping to study TCR occurrence patterns. A separate validation cohort of roughly 130 different subjects was used in addition to the roughly 640-subject first cohort. Genome-wide SNP genotypes for about 55% of the roughly 670 donors were used in a later genetic analysis, which treated that subset as a discovery cohort. In an earlier analysis of 500 to 650 of the donors, high-throughput TCR beta sequencing was used to judge whether each TCR beta V gene segment behaved as functional or pseudogenic. To predict cytomegalovirus infection status, the study brought together high-throughput TCR immunosequencing, statistical association of individual TCRs with disease status, and machine learning.

The cohort consisted of more than 650 healthy bone marrow donors. All cohort members were sampled while nominally healthy, although unrecorded immune exposures were likely present. The donor was CMV seronegative and belonged to the group of 350 to 400 seronegative cohort members. Every donor gave a peripheral blood sample, and the peripheral blood mononuclear cells from that sample were used for TCR beta sequencing. The Qiagen DNeasy Blood Extraction Kit was used to extract genomic DNA from the blood cell samples. Ends trimmed: V by 4 bases, J by 4 bases; bases unmatched to a gene: 8. The CDR3 spans 15 residues, from the cysteine through the phenylalanine. Solely the CDR3 DNA is kept, with 45 bases framed from the first base. The CDR1 and CDR2 encoded by the germline V gene (reference sequence) are LNHDA and SQIVND. The paper as a whole reports these results and caveats: A total of some 180 TCR beta chains were listed by the study as associated with cytomegalovirus. In a later genetic analysis, fewer N-insertions in productive TCRs were reported among donors in an Asian-associated ancestry cluster than the approximately 630-donor mean. An earlier analysis of around 540 of the donors showed that most TCR beta V segments appeared in productive rearrangements either about 87% or about 30% of the time, which broadly matched IMGT annotations. A further reported finding was that TCR beta sequences accurately predicted the HLA-A and HLA-B alleles for most subjects in the first cohort. In vitro tests confirmed that a few of the cytomegalovirus-associated TCR beta chains recognize cytomegalovirus antigens. Some IMGT-functional V segments, including TRBV6-2 and TRBV6-3, could not be told apart with the 87-base-pair reads, so those segments were excluded. In a later analysis, several top co-occurrence clusters were reported to appear linked to parvovirus B19, influenza, CMV and Epstein-Barr virus. Strong co-occurrence of HLA alleles, especially DR and DQ, made assigning TCR associations to individual alleles difficult. Because HLA typing was missing for some donors at each locus, association tests included only the typed subset. A later analysis found that TCR association rates varied across HLA loci, with DRB1 alleles showing the most associated TCRs and HLA-C alleles the fewest. A group of highly shared sequence variants was considered likely to be a technical artifact of the sequencing pipeline. Immune exposure information for the cohort was limited to CMV serostatus. In a later analysis, HLA-associated TCR beta chains were found to be more clonally expanded and to have lower generation probabilities than equally common non-associated chains. The classifier was reported to diagnose cytomegalovirus status with high specificity and sensitivity in both the original and validation cohorts. While some public TCRs were present in many individuals, most TCR sequences turned up only very rarely across donors. An association between a missense DCLRE1C variant and V-gene and J-gene trimming of TCR beta chains was found in a later genetic analysis and replicated in an independent cohort. The cohort was sequenced for TCR beta chains only, and without alpha or paired-chain data the features that could be detected were limited. At a false discovery rate of 0.05, a later analysis linked under 20,000 TCR beta sequences to specific HLA alleles. The presence/absence analyses assumed that sequencing depth was roughly uniform across donors, and that assumption may not be true. Linkage disequilibrium might explain the correlated functional status among segregating V segments, but an unknown experimental factor could not be ruled out. Most CMV-associated TCR beta chains appeared to be HLA-restricted in a later analysis, and the HLA associations seemed to be driven largely by CMV exposure. Because counts were too low, some 16 rarely observed V segments, including chromosome 9 orphons, were excluded from the earlier analysis of several hundred of the donors. According to the authors, the approach could potentially be generalized to other disease states and immunological phenotypes.

Libraries were made using the immunoSEQ multiplex PCR assay. The multiplex PCR relied on a mix of 60 forward primers for TCR Vbeta segments and 13 reverse primers for TCR Jbeta segments. A multiplex PCR assay on genomic DNA amplified the CDR3 region of rearranged TCR beta genes. Amplified TCR beta libraries were sequenced as 87-base-pair reads on the Illumina HiSeq System. The paper's data handling went like this. Across the roughly 600 repertoires, a later analysis counted 80 million or so unique TCR beta chains, some 11 million of which were shared by at least two donors. Raw reads were error-corrected and collapsed into unique sequences by a nearest-neighbor algorithm in which closely related sequences were merged to remove PCR and sequencing errors. To assign V, D and J gene segments, CDR3 sequences were aligned to IMGT reference sequences. Each retained sequence needed at least a six-nucleotide match to both a V gene segment and a J gene segment. Rearrangements were classified as productive when the CDR3 lacked stop codons and remained in frame with V and J, and all other rearrangements were classified as non-productive. CDR3 was defined by IMGT convention, running from the second conserved V-encoded cysteine to the conserved J-encoded phenylalanine. The earlier analysis of approximately 500 of the donors excluded sequences that lacked an unambiguous match to a single V gene segment. In an earlier analysis of approximately 590 of the donors, a V segment was called functional when productive rearrangements were above 56.7%, and segregating when the standard deviation between donors exceeded 5%. To diagnose cytomegalovirus status from the catalog of TCR beta chain sequences, a statistical classification framework was built. A later analysis assigned V and J genes by comparing TCR nucleotide sequences with IMGT/GENE-DB human TR gene sequences. A later analysis assigned CDR3 sequences and most-parsimonious VDJ recombination scenarios with the TCRdist pipeline. A later analysis defined each TCR beta chain by its CDR3 amino acid sequence plus V-gene family, and excluded reads lacking a unique V-gene family. In a later analysis, approximately 590 highly shared, low-generation-probability nucleotide sequences were removed to address suspected cross-contamination and a sequencing artifact. In a later analysis, a clonal expansion index was calculated for each public chain from normalized within-repertoire ranks of inferred template counts. A later analysis computed generation probabilities with a VDJ recombination model fitted to out-of-frame rearrangements, and checked the results against IGoR. A later analysis scored TCR-TCR, TCR-HLA and TCR-CMV co-occurrence with hypergeometric tests, applying a repertoire-size bias correction to TCR pairs. In a later analysis, false discovery rates were estimated by permuting HLA or CMV assignments 20 times. In a later analysis, co-occurring TCRs were grouped using DBSCAN, with TCRdist sequence similarity added in when clustering inside HLA-allele-positive subsets. Repertoires with fewer than 30,000 or more than 120,000 public chains were left out of co-occurrence clustering, as were five repertoires with anomalous nucleotide sharing. TCRdb limited this immuneACCESS table to in-frame rearrangements with V and J called. A share of clones is missing; checked studies link under half to unresolved V genes, and the rest is unexplained. V, J and clone size are taken as reported in that table, and D and trimming were inferred from the DNA itself. This sample gives about 180,000 clones in total; about 81% of them show up just once. In total, the top ten clones hold less than 2% of the sample.

Of note for this clone: The antigen it binds to is not known. No base-level quality is on record; no much larger clone is a single base apart.

The sequencing input was PBMCs. The chain joins TRBV19 to TRBJ1-2, with TRBD1 identical over 8 junction bases. The TCR comes from a man aged 35 to 55 in good health and CMV-seronegative. The CDR3 here reads CASSTYGQGGYGYTF. The DNA sequence reads TGTGCCAGTAGTACCTACGGACAGGGAGGCTATGGCTACACCTTC.